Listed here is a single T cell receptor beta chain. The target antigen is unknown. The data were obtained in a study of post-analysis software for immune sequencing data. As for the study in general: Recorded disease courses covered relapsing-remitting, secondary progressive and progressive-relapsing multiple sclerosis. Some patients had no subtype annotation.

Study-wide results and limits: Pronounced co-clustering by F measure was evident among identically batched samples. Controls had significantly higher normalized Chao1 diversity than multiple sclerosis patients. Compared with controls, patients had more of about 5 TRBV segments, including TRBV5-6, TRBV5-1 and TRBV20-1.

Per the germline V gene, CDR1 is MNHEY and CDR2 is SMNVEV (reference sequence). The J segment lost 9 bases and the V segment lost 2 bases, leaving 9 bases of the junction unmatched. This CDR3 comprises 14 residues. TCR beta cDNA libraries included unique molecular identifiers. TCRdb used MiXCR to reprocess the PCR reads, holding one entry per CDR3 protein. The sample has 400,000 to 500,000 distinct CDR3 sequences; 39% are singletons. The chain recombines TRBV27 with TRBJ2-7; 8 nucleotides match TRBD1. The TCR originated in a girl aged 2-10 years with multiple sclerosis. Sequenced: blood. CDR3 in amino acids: CASSLGPTGGRQYF. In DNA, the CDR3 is TGTGCCAGCAGTTTAGGGCCTACAGGGGGGCGGCAGTACTTC.